The 13 T cell receptor beta chains listed next were all sequenced from one sample in a study of T cell repertoires in cytomegalovirus infection. TCRdb used MiXCR to reprocess the reads, holding one entry per CDR3 protein. Among 150,000 to 200,000 distinct CDR3 sequences, approximately 15% were seen once, and the ten largest hold over 20%. Sequencing input: PBMCs. The source is a human donor in good health (CMV status not recorded). Some clones in this sample may be carry-over from other donors' samples.

This clonotype was found a few times. This chain connects TRBV7-9 to TRBJ1-2; 8 nucleotides match TRBD1. V was pared by 3 bases and J by 5 bases, with 8 bases of the junction left unmatched. CDR1 is SEHNR, CDR2 FQNEAQ, per germline (reference sequence). The length of the CDR3 is 15 residues. Written as DNA, the CDR3 is TGTGCCAGCAGCTTTGAGGACAGGGAGGGGTATGGCTACACCTTC. It translates to CASSFEDREGYGYTF.

V is TRBV7-6 and J is TRBJ1-3; tentative D call: TRBD1 (6 bases). Germline V gene sequence: CDR1 SGHVS, CDR2 FNYEAQ. The CDR3 has 13 amino acids. V was pared by 5 bases and J by 7 bases, with 12 bases between. CDR3 protein: CASSPTGTNTIYF. The CDR3 bases are TGTGCCAGCAGCCCAACAGGGACGAACACCATATATTTT.

The chain uses TRBV6-2 or TRBV6-3 and TRBJ2-1; 9 bases line up with TRBD1. CDR1 MNHEY and CDR2 SVGEGT come from the germline V gene. V gave up 2 bases and J gave up 7 bases; unmatched junction bases: 21. The CDR3 sequence is 20 residues long. The CDR3 sequence is CASSYPIPASAGTGLNEQFF. The CDR3 DNA reads TGTGCCAGCAGTTACCCTATTCCTGCATCGGCCGGGACAGGGTTGAATGAGCAGTTCTTC.

At least ten counts were recorded for this clonotype. The chain is built from TRBV19 and TRBJ2-7; 9 bases align to TRBD1. Germline CDR1 and CDR2: LNHDA and SQIVND (reference sequence). This CDR3 spans 15 amino acids. The trim removed 5 bases at V and 1 base at J, leaving 6 bases unmatched. The CDR3 region is CASSFGTGPSYEQYF. As DNA, the CDR3 is TGTGCCAGTAGTTTCGGGACAGGGCCGTCCTACGAGCAGTACTTC.

This clonotype appeared many times. The chain recombines TRBV28 with TRBJ2-1, with D uncertain. CDR1 MDHEN and CDR2 SYDVKM come from the germline V gene. The CDR3 totals 13 residues. The V and J ends lost 2 bases and 7 bases respectively, with 9 bases between them. The CDR3 DNA is TGTGCCAGCAGTTTAATCCCATCGAATGAGCAGTTCTTC. Its protein is CASSLIPSNEQFF. The full variable domain, with the rest looked up from reference TRBV28 and TRBJ2-1, is DVKVTQSSRYLVKRTGEKVFLECVQDMDHENMFWYRQDPGLGLRLIYFSYDVKMKEKGDIPEGYSVSREKKERFSLILESASTNQTSMYLCASSLIPSNEQFFGPGTRLTVL.

Ten or more counts support this clonotype. The chain has TRBV7-8 and TRBJ1-2; 9 bases are shared with TRBD1. This CDR3 spans 14 amino acids. The germline CDR1 and CDR2 sequences are SGHVS and FQNEAQ. The ends lost 0 bases at V and 6 bases at J; junction bases unmatched: 2. The DNA for the CDR3 is TGTGCCAGCAGCTTAGCTGGACAGGGGAATGGCTACACCTTC. Translating it yields CASSLAGQGNGYTF.

This clonotype has a count of ten or more. The rearrangement links TRBV7-2 to TRBJ1-1; 9 positions agree with TRBD1. This CDR3 region has 13 residues. With 7 bases clipped from V and 2 bases from J, the junction kept 2 bases outside the gene matches. CDR1 is SGHTA, CDR2 FQGNSA, per germline. CDR3 sequence reads: CASITGGNTEAFF. CDR3 bases: TGTGCCAGCATCACAGGGGGCAACACTGAAGCTTTCTTT.

The chain carries TRBV2 and TRBJ1-1; D gene ambiguous. Per the germline V gene, CDR1 is SNHLY and CDR2 is FYNNEI. CDR3 length: 11 residues. This CDR3 is CAEATRTEAFF. CDR3 nucleotides: TGTGCGGAGGCCACCAGGACTGAAGCTTTCTTT.

The table lists this clonotype with many counts. The chain has TRBV10-2 and TRBJ2-3; tentative D call: TRBD2 (5 bases). Germline assignment: CDR1 WSHSY and CDR2 SAAADI. The CDR3 totals 15 residues. Trimming shortened V by 7 bases and J by 5 bases, and 19 bases separated the two germline ends. The DNA of the CDR3 is TGCGCCAGCATCAGTGTGGAGATAGAGGGAGATACGCAGTATTTT. Its translation is CASISVEIEGDTQYF.

V gene TRBV2 combines with J gene TRBJ2-5; D is perhaps TRBD2 (6 bases). Trimming stripped 8 bases from V and 5 bases from J, with 15 bases between. Germline V lookup: CDR1 SNHLY, CDR2 FYNNEI. The CDR3 covers 13 residues. The CDR3 loop is CASGGSGEETQYF. The CDR3 nucleotides are TGTGCCAGCGGGGGGTCTGGGGAGGAGACCCAGTACTTC.

The chain is built from TRBV29-1 and TRBJ2-3; the D gene is possibly TRBD1 (6 bases). This CDR3 has 14 amino acids. Germline V lookup: CDR1 SQVTM, CDR2 ANQGSEA. The V end was cut by 3 bases, the J end by 1 base, with 11 bases between. In DNA form, the CDR3 reads TGCAGCGTTGACGAGGGGGTAGGCACAGATACGCAGTATTTT. Protein: CSVDEGVGTDTQYF.

In its sample, this clonotype was seen a few times. This rearrangement joins TRBV7-4 to TRBJ2-1; TRBD2 aligns across 9 bases. This CDR3 has 14 residues. V was clipped by 9 bases and J by 7 bases; unmatched bases: 10. The V gene's germline CDR1 is SGHVT and CDR2 SQSDAQ. The CDR3 region is CASQFSGGGNEQFF. The CDR3 DNA sequence: TGTGCCAGTCAATTTAGCGGGGGAGGAAATGAGCAGTTCTTC.

This clonotype was detected many times. The V gene is TRBV7-2, the J gene TRBJ2-7; D is unclear. This CDR3 has 16 residues. Germline V gene lookup returns CDR1 SGHTA and CDR2 FQGNSA. The ends were cut back, 4 bases at V and 0 bases at J, with 16 bases in the middle. The CDR3 spells CASSSPSRASSYEQYF. DNA of the CDR3: TGTGCCAGCAGCTCCCCGTCCCGGGCATCCTCCTACGAGCAGTACTTC.